The 17 T cell receptor beta chains listed next were all sequenced from one sample in a study of shared clonotypes between healthy human individuals. Clones were sequenced by immunoSEQ multiplex PCR, and TCRdb holds only the in-frame ones, with some missing. The sample has millions of clones; 95% are singletons. The sample comprised naive CD4+ T cells sorted from blood. Subset noted: CD45RA+ positively selected. The receptors derive from a man younger than 30 in good health.

For this clone: One junction end does not reproduce the germline sequence, and a read error may be involved. The CDR3 loop reads CSVETGIF. CDR3 nucleotide sequence: TGCAGCGTTGAAACCGGGATCTTC. The rearrangement uses TRBV29-1 and TRBJ1-2; D call uncertain. The CDR3 loop spans 8 amino acids. Germline CDR1 is SQVTM and CDR2 is ANQGSEA.

J is TRBJ1-5 and V is TRBV25-1; possibly TRBD1 for D (5 bases). In germline, CDR1 is MGHDK, CDR2 SYGVNS. Trimming removed 8 bases at V and 1 base at J, with 15 bases between. The CDR3 runs to 15 residues. Written as DNA, the CDR3 is TGTGCCAGCTCGGGTCAGGAGGGGAGCAATCAGCCCCAGCATTTT. Amino acids: CASSGQEGSNQPQHF. Combining the CDR3 with reference TRBV25-1 and TRBJ1-5 gives the whole variable domain EADIYQTPRYLVIGTGKKITLECSQTMGHDKMYWYQQDPGMELHLIHYSYGVNSTEKGDLSSESTVSRIRTEHFPLTLESARPSHTSQYLCASSGQEGSNQPQHFGDGTRLSIL.

V and J are TRBV10-3 and TRBJ1-2; no definite D call. The CDR3 contains 12 residues. Germline CDR1 is ENHRY and CDR2 is SYGVKD. The V gene lost 2 bases and the J gene lost 5 bases, with 6 bases spanning the gap. CDR3 sequence: CAISEVEYGYTF. CDR3 nucleotides: TGTGCCATCAGTGAGGTAGAATATGGCTACACCTTC.

The chain is built from TRBV9 and TRBJ2-5, with D possibly being TRBD1 or TRBD2 (6 bases each). V dropped 4 bases and J dropped 5 bases, with 15 bases sitting between them. The germline CDR1 and CDR2 sequences are SGDLS and YYNGEE. This CDR3 spans 14 amino acids. This CDR3 is CASSPLGGHETQYF. The CDR3 DNA reads TGTGCCAGCAGCCCCCTAGGGGGGCACGAGACCCAGTACTTC.

This chain joins TRBV9 and TRBJ2-3; 8 nucleotides agree with TRBD2. The CDR3 runs 16 residues. Losses at the gene ends were 0 bases for V and 2 bases for J; bases not matched to a gene: 5. Germline V gene sequence: CDR1 SGDLS, CDR2 YYNGEE. In nucleotides, the CDR3 is TGTGCCAGCAGCGTAGGGGCGGGGGGCCCCACAGATACGCAGTATTTT. It specifies CASSVGAGGPTDTQYF.

This chain joins TRBV11-1 and TRBJ1-2, with a possible D match to TRBD1 (5 bases). Germline CDR1 SGHAT, CDR2 FQDESV (reference sequence). CDR3 length equals 18 residues. Trimming removed 5 bases from V and 3 bases from J, with 25 bases in between. This chain's CDR3 is CASSALGMGESADYGYTF. DNA of the CDR3: TGTGCCAGCAGCGCCCTTGGGATGGGGGAGTCAGCAGACTATGGCTACACCTTC.

This clone was detected once. The chain carries TRBV28 and TRBJ2-1; TRBD2 aligns across 11 bases. Germline values: CDR1 MDHEN, CDR2 SYDVKM. J was trimmed by 0 bases and V by 6 bases; bases with no gene match: 7. CDR3 length: 17 amino acids. The chain's CDR3 is CASSMTSGVRSYNEQFF. For the CDR3, the DNA is TGTGCCAGCAGCATGACTAGCGGGGTTCGCTCCTACAATGAGCAGTTCTTC.

This clone was seen only once. The chain has TRBV21-1 and TRBJ2-7; the table's D call, TRBD1, was not checked against the DNA. TRBV21-1 is flagged as a pseudogene. The CDR3 covers 17 residues. The CDR3: CASSTRRTGNDSYEQYF. The DNA of the CDR3 is TGTGCCAGCAGCACGAGGCGAACAGGGAACGATTCCTACGAGCAGTACTTC.

Note on this clone: The sample carries other DNA sequences with the same CDR3. CDR3 sequence reads: CASSPPGLGTGELFF. DNA for the CDR3: TGTGCCAGCTCACCACCGGGACTAGGAACCGGGGAGCTGTTTTTT. This chain connects TRBV18 to TRBJ2-2; 8 bases are shared with TRBD2. The CDR3 totals 15 residues. V shed 0 bases, J shed 5 bases, and the junction held 2 bases outside the gene matches. From germline, CDR1 is KGHSH and CDR2 LQKENI.

The rearrangement joins TRBV4-3 to TRBJ2-7; 9 bases are shared with TRBD2. The J segment lost 4 bases and the V segment lost 0 bases, leaving 16 bases of the junction unmatched. The CDR3 is made up of 19 amino acids. Germline-derived CDR1 and CDR2 are LGHNA and YSLEER. The CDR3 loop is CASSQDKYSGTSRIYEQYF. CDR3 nucleotide sequence: TGCGCCAGCAGCCAAGACAAATATAGTGGGACTAGCCGGATTTACGAGCAGTACTTC.

This clone was seen only once. The chain is built from TRBV11-3 and TRBJ2-2; D perhaps matches TRBD2 (6 bases). V was shortened by 1 base and J by 6 bases, with 21 bases between the two germline ends. The CDR3 is 18 residues long. The germline CDR1 and CDR2 sequences are SGHNT and YENEEA. CDR3 DNA: TGTGCCAGCAGCTTAGCTCCCGGGCGGGGTCGAGGAGCCGGGGAGCTGTTTTTT. It encodes CASSLAPGRGRGAGELFF.

The genes are TRBV9 and TRBJ2-3; D might be TRBD2 (6 bases). Germline V gene sequence: CDR1 SGDLS, CDR2 YYNGEE. The V end lost 4 bases, the J end lost 0 bases, and 15 bases lay between the germline ends. This CDR3 has 16 amino acids. For the CDR3, the DNA is TGTGCCAGCAGCCCTGGGGGTAGCGGTAGCACAGATACGCAGTATTTT. Amino acid sequence: CASSPGGSGSTDTQYF.

The rearrangement links TRBV10-3 to TRBJ1-6, with D possibly being TRBD1 (5 bases). V was cut by 5 bases and J by 6 bases, with 17 bases left in between. This CDR3 is 16 amino acids long. CDR1 and CDR2 from the germline V gene are ENHRY and SYGVKD. The CDR3 bases are TGTGCCATCAGTTCAGGTGGGACGTCCGTTAATTCACCCCTCCACTTT. It translates to CAISSGGTSVNSPLHF.

This chain links TRBV18 with TRBJ2-2, with D hard to call. This CDR3 is built from 14 residues. Looked up from germline, CDR1 is KGHSH and CDR2 is LQKENI. Trimming stripped 4 bases from V and 5 bases from J, with 11 bases between. The CDR3 is CASSLTPSTGELFF. In DNA form, the CDR3 reads TGTGCCAGCTCACTGACCCCCTCAACCGGGGAGCTGTTTTTT. Full variable domain (remainder filled in from reference TRBV18 and TRBJ2-2): NAGVMQNPRHLVRRRGQEARLRCSPMKGHSHVYWYRQLPEEGLKFMVYLQKENIIDESGMPKERFSAEFPKEGPSILRIQQVVRGDSAAYFCASSLTPSTGELFFGEGSRLTVL.

This chain joins TRBV10-3 and TRBJ2-1, with 7 bases aligning to TRBD1. Losses at the gene ends were 4 bases for V and 5 bases for J; bases not matched to a gene: 5. This CDR3 comprises 14 residues. CDR1 and CDR2 from the germline V gene are ENHRY and SYGVKD. The CDR3 sequence: CAISAGQWDNEQFF. The DNA for the CDR3 is TGTGCCATCAGTGCGGGACAGTGGGACAATGAGCAGTTCTTC.

V usage is TRBV28 and J usage is TRBJ2-1; D is ambiguous. V lost 5 bases and J lost 10, with 9 bases in between. Germline loops: CDR1 MDHEN, CDR2 SYDVKM. The CDR3 runs 11 residues. The DNA of the CDR3 is TGTGCCAGCAGTAATACACGGGAGCAGTTCTTC. It translates to CASSNTREQFF.

This clone was observed a single time. The V gene is TRBV2, the J gene TRBJ2-7; possible D gene TRBD2, 6 bases. The germline V gene has CDR1 SNHLY and CDR2 FYNNEI. Trimming pared 4 bases from V and 6 bases from J, leaving 16 bases between. CDR3 length equals 14 residues. The CDR3 nucleotides are TGTGCCAGCAGTGGCGTTACTAGCCAGGGCGAGCAGTACTTC. Protein: CASSGVTSQGEQYF.